These 8 T cell receptor beta chains were all obtained from the same sample, sequenced in a study of shared clonotypes between healthy human individuals. Profiled with immunoSEQ multiplex PCR; TCRdb holds only in-frame clones, not every one. The sample includes 550,000 to 700,000 clones, 60% to 75% of them seen just once. The source material was memory CD4+ T cells sorted from blood. Subset: CD45RA-negative fraction. The receptors shown here come from a woman between 25 and 40 years old in good health.

The V gene is TRBV19, the J gene TRBJ1-2, with D unresolved. The CDR3 extends over 11 amino acids. CDR1 LNHDA and CDR2 SQIVND come from the germline V gene (reference sequence). The V end was cut by 3 bases, the J end by 7 bases, with 6 bases between. The CDR3 reads CASSMFAGYTF. The CDR3 region has the DNA TGTGCCAGTAGTATGTTCGCTGGCTACACCTTC.

The rearrangement links TRBV5-1 to TRBJ2-3, with D perhaps matching TRBD2 (5 bases). V was shortened by 4 bases and J by 3 bases, with 12 bases between the two germline ends. CDR1 and CDR2 (germline): SGHRS, YFSETQ. The CDR3 loop spans 14 amino acids. DNA of the CDR3: TGCGCCAGCAGCATGGCGGGCCGAACAGATACGCAGTATTTT. It translates to CASSMAGRTDTQYF.

The V gene is TRBV19, the J gene TRBJ1-5; 7 nucleotides match TRBD1. Losses at the gene ends were 7 bases for V and 2 bases for J; bases not matched to a gene: 5. Germline values: CDR1 LNHDA, CDR2 SQIVND (reference sequence). This CDR3 spans 14 amino acids. CDR3 in amino acids: CASTRDRGNQPQHF. CDR3 coding DNA: TGTGCCAGTACTAGGGACAGAGGCAATCAGCCCCAGCATTTT.

The rearrangement joins TRBV7-2 to TRBJ2-7; 14 bases fit TRBD2. Per the germline V gene, CDR1 is SGHTA and CDR2 is FQGNSA. The V gene end was trimmed by 5 bases and the J gene end by 7 bases; junction bases not matched to a gene: 13. The CDR3 spans 17 residues. In DNA form, the CDR3 reads TGTGCCAGCAGCGGCGGGACTAGCGGGAGAGGAGTTCGGGAGCAGTACTTC. Translation gives CASSGGTSGRGVREQYF.

This clone was counted between two and nine times. This chain joins TRBV4-1 and TRBJ2-3, with TRBD2 matching 11 bases. The V and J ends lost 2 bases and 2 bases, in that order; junction bases with no gene match: 3. Germline V gene sequence: CDR1 MGHRA, CDR2 YSYEKL. The CDR3 extends over 16 amino acids. CDR3 loop: CASSQFSGRDTDTQYF. For the CDR3, the DNA is TGCGCCAGCAGCCAATTTAGCGGGAGGGACACAGATACGCAGTATTTT.

This clone was observed once. V and J are TRBV11-2 and TRBJ2-7; 10 nucleotides agree with TRBD2. The V gene end was trimmed by 3 bases and the J gene end by 3 bases; junction bases not matched to a gene: 5. CDR3 size: 15 residues. The germline V gene has CDR1 SGHAT and CDR2 FQNNGV. The CDR3 loop is CASSLRTSGSYEQYF. CDR3 DNA sequence: TGTGCCAGCAGCTTGCGGACTAGCGGAAGCTACGAGCAGTACTTC. Supplemented by reference TRBV11-2 and TRBJ2-7, the full variable domain reads EAGVAQSPRYKIIEKRQSVAFWCNPISGHATLYWYQQILGQGPKLLIQFQNNGVVDDSQLPKDRFSAERLKGVDSTLKIQPAKLEDSAVYLCASSLRTSGSYEQYFGPGTRLTVT.

This clone was seen at least ten times. The CDR3 protein is CASSHYGYDGGELFF. The CDR3 DNA is TGCGCCAGCAGCCACTATGGGTACGATGGCGGGGAGCTGTTTTTT. The V gene is TRBV4-1, the J gene TRBJ2-2; D gene uncertain. Trimming pared 3 bases from V and 7 bases from J, leaving 15 bases between. Per the germline V gene, CDR1 is MGHRA and CDR2 is YSYEKL. The CDR3 loop spans 15 amino acids.

The genes are TRBV6-5 and TRBJ2-7, with D possibly being TRBD1 or TRBD2 (5 bases each). The CDR3 is 15 residues long. Germline assignment: CDR1 MNHEY and CDR2 SVGAGI. V dropped 0 bases and J dropped 3 bases, with 12 bases sitting between them. For the CDR3, the DNA is TGTGCCAGCAGTTACTCGAGGGGTTTAGGCTACGAGCAGTACTTC. This sequence encodes CASSYSRGLGYEQYF.